This T cell receptor beta chain derives from a study of graft-versus-host responses after intestinal transplantation (dated by TCRdb to about 2021). With respect to the entire study: The transplants that recipients received were multivisceral, liver-intestinal, or isolated intestinal. All recipients received anti-thymocyte globulin induction followed by maintenance tacrolimus and steroids for around 3 years. After intestinal transplantation, graft-versus-host and host-versus-graft alloreactive T cell clones were followed in the graft, circulation and bone marrow using bulk TCR-beta CDR3 sequencing. To identify alloreactive clones, pre-transplant mixed lymphocyte reaction products were sequenced and compared with unstimulated pre-transplant donor and recipient T cells. The cohort enrolled 20 to 25 intestinal transplant recipients including one retransplant, and 3 patients lacking pretransplant specimens were excluded. A peak of at least 4% donor T cells among recipient peripheral blood mononuclear cells was the definition used for donor T cell macrochimerism. Rather than being sequenced by the commercial service, samples from a few later patients were sequenced in-house on an Illumina MiSeq and processed with MiXCR.

This clone appeared once. No antigen is known for it. No much larger clone is present one base from it, and per-base qualities are unavailable. Study-wide findings and limitations: Early after transplant, peak levels of circulating GvH clones were found to be associated with declines in HvG clones. The conclusions were limited by the relatively low number and heterogeneity of the intestinal transplant patients. GvH clones turned up in recipient bone marrow, with some appearing earlier in ileal mucosa or blood, a pattern consistent with an intestinal mucosal origin. Patients with donor T cell macrochimerism had high GvH to HvG T cell clonal ratios in their allografts.

The intended sense of this specimen's time point label: cells obtained before transplantation from donor or recipient. CD3+CD4+ and CD3+CD8+ populations were FACS-sorted from unstimulated pre-transplant donor and recipient cells taken from spleen or lymph nodes. Libraries were made using the immunoSEQ multiplex PCR assay. For most patients, genomic DNA was isolated using the Qiagen DNeasy Blood and Tissue Kit and was shipped frozen to Adaptive Biotechnologies for TCR sequencing. For most patients, high-throughput TCR-beta CDR3 sequencing of genomic DNA was performed by Adaptive Biotechnologies. The paper's processing steps were these. TCR sequencing data for over 15 patients were retrieved from Adaptive's ImmunoSEQ software; a few other patients were processed with MiXCR and VDJtools. CD4 versus CD8 sorting errors were corrected by removing sequences found in both subsets at a frequency ratio below 5:1. CDR3 nucleotide sequences shared by donor and recipient were removed because the origin of these sequences could not be assigned. To be classed as alloreactive, a clone needed at least 2-fold expansion over unstimulated cells and a minimum CFSE-low frequency of 0.002% (template counts) or 0.001% (read counts). A clone was considered mappable if detected in the sequenced pre-transplant spleen, lymph node, or MLR CFSE-low populations of the donor or recipient. The cumulative frequency of alloreactive clones was calculated as a percentage of all sequences, weighted by copy number. Entries here come from immuneACCESS through TCRdb and include only in-frame sequences with V and J called. Some clones fail to appear in such tables; in the studies checked, an unresolved V gene covers under half of the shortfall, and the cause of the remainder is unknown. V, J and clone size derive from that table, while D and trimming were established from the DNA sequence. A total of more than 65,000 clones appear in this sample, about 91% of them only once. The ten largest clonotypes hold about 8% of the sample.

The clonotype was recovered from a human donor who was the organ donor for an intestinal transplant. This sample comprised unstimulated CD8+ T cells sorted from spleen or lymph node cells, obtained before transplant.

The DNA sequence is as follows: TGTGCCAGCAGCTTAGCTTACCAGGGGTGGTCCTACGAGCAGTACTTC. The encoded protein is CASSLAYQGWSYEQYF. Recombination linked TRBV11-2 to TRBJ2-7; TRBD1 is a weak D gene call, 6 bases matching. The germline V gene sets CDR1 to SGHAT and CDR2 to FQNNGV. Deletion took 1 base off V and 1 base off J, with a span of 14 bases between the germline ends. From its cysteine to its phenylalanine, the CDR3 spans 16 amino acids. Of all the DNA, just the CDR3 is kept, 48 bases in frame from base 1.